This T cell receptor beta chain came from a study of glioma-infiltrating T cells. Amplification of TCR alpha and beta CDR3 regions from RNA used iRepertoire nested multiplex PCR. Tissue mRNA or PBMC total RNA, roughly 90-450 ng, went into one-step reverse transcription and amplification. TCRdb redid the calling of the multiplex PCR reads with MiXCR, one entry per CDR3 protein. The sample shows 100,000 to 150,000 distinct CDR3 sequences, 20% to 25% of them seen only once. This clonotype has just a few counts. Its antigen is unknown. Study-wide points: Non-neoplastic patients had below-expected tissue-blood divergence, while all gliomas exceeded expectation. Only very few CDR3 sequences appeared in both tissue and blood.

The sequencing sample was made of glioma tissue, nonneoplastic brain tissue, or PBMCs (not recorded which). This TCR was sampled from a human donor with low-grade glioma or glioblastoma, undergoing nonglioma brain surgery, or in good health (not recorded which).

The CDR3 is CASSPRTGTYEQYV. DNA for the CDR3: TGTGCCAGCAGCCCCCGGACAGGGACCTACGAGCAGTACGTC. The V gene is TRBV7-9, the J gene TRBJ2-7; TRBD1 matches 8 bases. This CDR3 has 14 amino acids. The V gene end was trimmed by 5 bases and the J gene end by 2 bases; junction bases not matched to a gene: 5. Germline CDR1 SEHNR, CDR2 FQNEAQ (reference sequence).